The present entry profiles one TCR beta chain with its context. A read error may account for a junction end that differs from germline. 60 Vbeta and 13 Jbeta primers were used in PCR. Assay: immunoSEQ multiplex PCR; the TCRdb copy retains only in-frame clones and omits some. The data show some 150,000 clones, about 80% seen once. The germline V gene encodes CDR1 MGHRA and CDR2 YSYEKL. The CDR3 extends over 15 amino acids. This entry comes from a study of cytomegalovirus exposure and HLA in healthy donors. Specimen: PBMCs. The chain is built from TRBV4-1 and TRBJ2-5; TRBD2 might be the D (6 bases). This clonotype was obtained from a young man in good health and CMV-seropositive. The CDR3 spells CASSRASVGGEAQYF. Here the CDR3 DNA reads TGCGCCAGCAGCCGGGCATCTGTGGGAGGAGAGGCCCAGTACTTC.